A single sample gave rise to the 19 T cell receptor beta chains below, sequenced in a study of blood T cell repertoires in COVID-19. Repertoires were generated with immunoSEQ multiplex PCR, while TCRdb's copy carries only in-frame clones and drops some. The sample comprises approximately 160,000 clones, about 80% of which are singletons, and more than 5.5% rests with the top ten. What was sequenced was PBMCs or T cells enriched from blood (not recorded which). Receptors originate from a man in his fifties or sixties who had recovered from COVID-19.

This clone came up once. The CDR3 nucleotides read TGTGCCAGCAGAGGACAGGTTTCCAATTCACCCCTCCACTTT. This gives the protein CASRGQVSNSPLHF. The genes are TRBV6-5 and TRBJ1-6, with 7 bases aligning to TRBD1. The germline gives CDR1 MNHEY, CDR2 SVGAGI. This CDR3 comprises 14 residues. J gave up 7 bases and V 6 bases, and 6 bases lay outside the gene matches.

This clone was observed once. The rearrangement joins TRBV6-5 to TRBJ1-2; 7 nucleotides line up with TRBD1. CDR1 MNHEY and CDR2 SVGAGI come from the germline V gene. The CDR3 totals 14 residues. Trimming cost V 7 bases and J 2 bases; bases outside gene matches: 7. In DNA, the CDR3 is TGTGCCAGCACAACACAGACAGGGAACTATGGCTACACCTTC. Amino acids: CASTTQTGNYGYTF.

The chain combines TRBV5-4 with TRBJ2-1; D is possibly TRBD1 (6 bases). From germline, CDR1 is SGHNT and CDR2 YYREEE (reference sequence). Trimming cost V 2 bases and J 13 bases, with 19 bases left between them. The CDR3 is 14 residues long. The CDR3 nucleotides read TGTGCCAGCAGCTTTGAATCGTTAGGGGGATTACAGTTCTTC. This sequence encodes CASSFESLGGLQFF.

The chain employs TRBV2 and TRBJ2-3, with D possibly TRBD1 on 5 matching bases. CDR3 length: 15 residues. V lost 4 bases to trimming and J lost 0 bases, with 11 bases between them. The V gene's germline CDR1 is SNHLY and CDR2 FYNNEI. The CDR3 here is CASSGGRYSTDTQYF. CDR3 in DNA: TGTGCCAGCAGTGGGGGCAGATATAGCACAGATACGCAGTATTTT.

The rearrangement uses TRBV15 and TRBJ2-3; TRBD2 matches at 11 bases. CDR1 and CDR2 (germline): LNHNV, YYDKDF (reference sequence). CDR3 length equals 18 residues. Germline trimming cut 4 bases from V and 5 bases from J; bases unmatched to any gene: 14. The CDR3 DNA is TGTGCCACCAGCAAACTAGCGGGGGCCCTACAAAGGGGAGATACGCAGTATTTT. It translates to CATSKLAGALQRGDTQYF.

The chain recombines TRBV21-1 with TRBJ2-2; the listed D gene, TRBD2, was not tested against the DNA. TRBV21-1 is deemed a pseudogene. The CDR3 loop spans 23 amino acids. The CDR3 here is CASSRKNLDRTPTSGGFSGELFF. The CDR3 DNA follows: TGTGCCAGCAGCAGAAAAAATTTGGATCGAACACCGACTAGCGGGGGGTTTTCCGGGGAGCTGTTTTTT.

This chain links TRBV5-4 with TRBJ1-1; D call uncertain. V was cut by 2 bases and J by 0 bases, with 11 bases left in between. Germline CDR1 SGHNT, CDR2 YYREEE (reference sequence). The CDR3 is made up of 15 amino acids. CDR3 protein: CASSLSPGVNTEAFF. Written as DNA, the CDR3 is TGTGCCAGCAGCTTAAGTCCAGGCGTGAACACTGAAGCTTTCTTT.

This chain uses TRBV5-1 with TRBJ1-5; TRBD1 agrees at 10 bases. Trimming cost V 4 bases and J 5 bases; bases outside gene matches: 3. The germline gives CDR1 SGHRS, CDR2 YFSETQ. This CDR3 has 14 residues. The CDR3 loop is CASSTGTGDQPQHF. For the CDR3, the DNA is TGCGCCAGCAGCACAGGGACAGGGGATCAGCCCCAGCATTTT.

This clone was observed once. The chain is built from TRBV18 and TRBJ1-1; 11 nucleotides line up with TRBD1. CDR1 KGHSH and CDR2 LQKENI come from the germline V gene. Trimming at V came to 6 bases and at J to 4 bases, leaving 7 bases not matched to a gene. CDR3 size: 15 residues. The DNA for the CDR3 is TGTGCCAGCTCCGGGACAGGGGGGGATCGCACTGAAGCTTTCTTT. It is translated as CASSGTGGDRTEAFF.

CDR3 DNA sequence: TGCGCCAGCAGCTTGGCCGGGACTAGCGCAGATACGCAGTATTTT. This gives the protein CASSLAGTSADTQYF. V gene TRBV5-1 combines with J gene TRBJ2-3; 10 bases agree with TRBD2. The CDR3 sequence is 15 residues long. The junction had 2 bases not matched to a gene; V was cut back by 0 bases and J by 4 bases. CDR1 and CDR2 from the germline V gene are SGHRS and YFSETQ.

Only a few counts were recorded for this clone. This rearrangement joins TRBV11-2 to TRBJ2-1, with 8 bases matching TRBD1. Germline V gives CDR1 SGHAT, CDR2 FQNNGV. The CDR3 runs to 15 residues. Trimming took 5 bases from V and 6 from J; bases not matched to a gene: 9. The CDR3 DNA sequence: TGTGCCAGCAGCCTTGACAGGGGTTGGGGCAATGAGCAGTTCTTC. This gives the protein CASSLDRGWGNEQFF.

The chain joins TRBV11-3 to TRBJ2-2; 8 bases are shared with TRBD1. The CDR3 length is 18 residues. Unmatched junction bases numbered 10, after V lost 3 bases and J lost 1 base. Germline values: CDR1 SGHNT, CDR2 YENEEA. The CDR3 coding sequence is TGTGCCAGCAGCTTTAGAGTGGGGGACAGGAGGAACACCGGGGAGCTGTTTTTT. Protein: CASSFRVGDRRNTGELFF.

V is TRBV7-2 and J is TRBJ2-7, with D possibly being TRBD2 (7 bases). The CDR3 covers 15 residues. From germline, CDR1 is SGHTA and CDR2 FQGNSA. Deletions cut 2 bases from V and 0 bases from J, with 11 bases between. CDR3 amino acids: CASSLSRGASYEQYF. CDR3 nucleotides: TGTGCCAGCAGCTTAAGCCGGGGGGCCTCCTACGAGCAGTACTTC.

This rearrangement joins TRBV29-1 to TRBJ1-2; unclear D gene. The CDR3 length is 16 residues. CDR1 and CDR2 (germline): SQVTM, ANQGSEA. With 7 bases removed from V and 8 bases from J, the gap between germline ends came to 29 bases. The CDR3 here is CSAKEGGRPTAGGYTF. In DNA, the CDR3 is TGCAGCGCGAAGGAGGGAGGGAGGCCCACCGCTGGCGGCTACACCTTC. Combining the CDR3 with reference TRBV29-1 and TRBJ1-2 gives the whole variable domain SAVISQKPSRDICQRGTSLTIQCQVDSQVTMMFWYRQQPGQSLTLIATANQGSEATYESGFVIDKFPISRPNLTFSTLTVSNMSPEDSSIYLCSAKEGGRPTAGGYTFGSGTRLTVV.

This chain links TRBV19 with TRBJ2-7; D might be TRBD1 (6 bases). The CDR3 spans 13 residues. Trimming removed 5 bases from V and 6 bases from J, with 14 bases in between. Germline-derived CDR1 and CDR2 are LNHDA and SQIVND (reference sequence). The CDR3 region is CASSVRAGAEQYF. Written as DNA, the CDR3 is TGTGCCAGTAGTGTCAGGGCAGGGGCCGAGCAGTACTTC.

The genes are TRBV15 and TRBJ1-5; TRBD1 is a possible D gene (5 bases). V lost 0 bases and J lost 6, with 12 bases in between. The CDR3 sequence is 15 residues long. Per germline, CDR1 LNHNV and CDR2 YYDKDF (reference sequence). The CDR3 sequence: CATSREGGSAQPQHF. The CDR3 nucleotides are TGTGCCACCAGCAGAGAGGGGGGTTCTGCTCAGCCCCAGCATTTT.

The chain combines TRBV5-8 with TRBJ1-2, with TRBD1 identical over 8 bases. CDR1 SGHTS and CDR2 YDEGEE come from the germline V gene. Germline trimming cut 1 base from V and 2 bases from J; bases unmatched to any gene: 7. This CDR3 has 16 residues. In DNA form, the CDR3 reads TGTGCCAGCAGCTTGCGGGGGACAGGCCAAAACTATGGCTACACCTTC. The encoded protein is CASSLRGTGQNYGYTF.

The chain is built from TRBV5-1 and TRBJ2-5, with 12 bases fitting TRBD2. The CDR3 runs 16 residues. Trimming took 5 bases from V and 7 from J; bases not matched to a gene: 12. Germline V lookup: CDR1 SGHRS, CDR2 YFSETQ. CDR3 bases: TGCGCCAGCAGTTTCCTAGCGGGGGGGCTTAACGGGACCCAGTACTTC. This translates into CASSFLAGGLNGTQYF. The full variable domain, rest sourced from reference TRBV5-1 and TRBJ2-5, is KAGVTQTPRYLIKTRGQQVTLSCSPISGHRSVSWYQQTPGQGLQFLFEYFSETQRNKGNFPGRFSGRQFSNSRSEMNVSTLELGDSALYLCASSFLAGGLNGTQYFGPGTRLLVL.

The V and J genes are TRBV7-7 and TRBJ2-2; D possibly corresponds to TRBD2 (6 bases). V lost 5 bases to trimming and J lost 1 base, with 11 bases between them. This CDR3 is built from 15 residues. CDR1 is SSHAT, CDR2 FNYEAQ, per germline (reference sequence). CDR3 protein: CASSPGVQNTGELFF. DNA for the CDR3: TGTGCCAGCAGCCCGGGGGTCCAGAACACCGGGGAGCTGTTTTTT.